Listed below are T cell receptor beta chains from one sample, sequenced in a study of blood T cell repertoires in COVID-19. Repertoires were generated with immunoSEQ multiplex PCR, while TCRdb's copy carries only in-frame clones and drops some. The sample consists of fewer than 350,000 clones, around 90% of them appearing once. Specimen: PBMCs or T cells enriched from blood (not recorded which). These receptors were collected from a woman aged 40 to 49 with acute COVID-19. The CDR3 runs from the conserved cysteine through the conserved F or W. The order of the fields is V gene, J gene, clone size, CDR3 length, D gene, CDR3 DNA, CDR3 protein. A D gene is named only where the DNA matches it firmly. The size of a clone is reported for some rows only, either as once, few or many, or as a class for expanded clones.

TRBV4-2	TRBJ1-2	once	16	NA	TGTGCCAGCAGCCAAGAGGTAACAGCCCGATCGGCGGGCTACACCTTC	CASSQEVTARSAGYTF
TRBV6-5	TRBJ1-1	NA	15	TRBD1	TGTGCCAGCAGTACTCCACCCGGGACAGGGGTTGAAGCTTTCTTT	CASSTPPGTGVEAFF
TRBV7-9	TRBJ1-1	NA	16	NA	TGTGCCAGCAGCTCCGGGGGAGGGGGTTCTTTCGCTGAAGCTTTCTTT	CASSSGGGGSFAEAFF
TRBV5-1	TRBJ2-1	NA	14	TRBD2	TGCGCCAGCAGCGAAACGGGAGGAGGGTATGAGCAGTTCTTC	CASSETGGGYEQFF
TRBV30	TRBJ1-2	NA	12	NA	TGTGCCTGGACCCGGACACTGTATGGCTACACCTTC	CAWTRTLYGYTF
TRBV25-1	TRBJ2-7	NA	15	NA	TGTGCCAGCAGTCCCCGGACGGGGATCTCCTACGAGCAGTACTTC	CASSPRTGISYEQYF
TRBV27	TRBJ2-1	once	15	TRBD2	TGTGCCAGCAGGTTGACTAGCGGGGGGGCCAATGAGCAGTTCTTC	CASRLTSGGANEQFF
TRBV5-1	TRBJ2-1	NA	11	NA	TGCGCCAGCAGTCTAGGGAGTGAGCAGTTCTTC	CASSLGSEQFF
TRBV25-1	TRBJ1-1	few	16	TRBD1	TGTGCCAGGCGACCGGACAGGGGGCTAATGAACACTGAAGCTTTCTTT	CARRPDRGLMNTEAFF
TRBV28	TRBJ1-5	NA	17	TRBD1	TGTGCCAGCAGCCTACTTCGGACAGGGGCGGGGGGTCAGCCCCAGCATTTT	CASSLLRTGAGGQPQHF
TRBV12-1	TRBJ2-2	NA	20	NA	TGTGCCAGCAGCTTTAATTATATCGAGACTAGCGGGGGGCTGGCCGGGGAGCTGTTTTTT	CASSFNYIETSGGLAGELFF
TRBV2	TRBJ1-1	once	17	TRBD1	TGTGCCAGCAGGGGACTTGGACAGGGGGTGACGAACACTGAAGCTTTCTTT	CASRGLGQGVTNTEAFF
TRBV3-1/TRBV3-2	TRBJ2-3	NA	16	TRBD1	TGTGCCAGCAGCCTTATTGGGACAGGGGGTCCAGATACGCAGTATTTT	CASSLIGTGGPDTQYF
TRBV20-1	TRBJ2-1	NA	18	TRBD2	TGCAGTGCTAGTGGGGCTAGCGGGAGCCTCCTCTCCTACAATGAGCAGTTCTTC	CSASGASGSLLSYNEQFF
TRBV23-1	TRBJ1-5	NA	15	NA	TGCGCCAGCAGTCAATCAAGGGGAGGGTATCAGCCCCAGCATTTT	CASSQSRGGYQPQHF
TRBV11-2	TRBJ2-5	NA	15	NA	TGTGCCAGCAGCTTAGATTTAGGGGGACAAGAGACCCAGTACTTC	CASSLDLGGQETQYF
TRBV7-9	TRBJ2-6	NA	15	NA	TGTGCCAGCAGCTTTGTTTCAGCGGGGGCCAACGTCCTGACTTTC	CASSFVSAGANVLTF
TRBV28	TRBJ1-5	NA	15	NA	TGTGCCAGCAGTTTATCCACAGGGAGCCCTCAGCCCCAGCATTTT	CASSLSTGSPQPQHF
TRBV5-5	TRBJ1-2	few	13	TRBD1	TGTGCCAGCAGCCTTACAGGGGGCTCTGGCTACACCTTC	CASSLTGGSGYTF
TRBV7-9	TRBJ2-7	NA	15	NA	TGTGCCAGCAGCGAAGGGGCAGAACTGGCCTACGAGCAGTACTTC	CASSEGAELAYEQYF
TRBV28	TRBJ1-5	NA	14	NA	TGTGCCAGCAGCTATACTACCAGCAATCAGCCCCAGCATTTT	CASSYTTSNQPQHF
TRBV11-2	TRBJ2-7	NA	16	TRBD1	TGTGCCAGCAGCTTAGGCAGGGGGCGGAGAGTCCACGAGCAGTACTTC	CASSLGRGRRVHEQYF
TRBV3-1/TRBV3-2	TRBJ2-3	NA	17	TRBD1	TGTGCCAGCAGCCAAGGGGTTGGGGACAGTAGCACAGATACGCAGTATTTT	CASSQGVGDSSTDTQYF
TRBV7-9	TRBJ1-3	NA	13	NA	TGTGCCAGCAGCGATTACAGGGGAAACACCATATATTTT	CASSDYRGNTIYF
TRBV28	TRBJ1-5	NA	14	NA	TGTGCCAGCACCTCGGGGGGGGTCAATCAGCCCCAGCATTTT	CASTSGGVNQPQHF
TRBV2	TRBJ1-3	NA	14	NA	TGTGCCGGTCGGGTAGGGGCGAGCGGAAACACCATATATTTT	CAGRVGASGNTIYF
TRBV27	TRBJ1-5	NA	18	NA	TGTGCCAGCAGTTTATCGATTCACACTATCTATAGCAATCAGCCCCAGCATTTT	CASSLSIHTIYSNQPQHF
TRBV29-1	TRBJ2-7	NA	15	TRBD2	TGCAGCGTTCGGGAGGGGAGCACCAACTCCTACGAGCAGTACTTC	CSVREGSTNSYEQYF
TRBV19	TRBJ2-5	NA	11	NA	TGTGCCAGTAGTATAGCCGGGACCCAGTACTTC	CASSIAGTQYF
TRBV28	TRBJ1-4	NA	14	TRBD1	TGTGCCAGCATGAACAGGGGAACCCAGATTGAGCTGTTTTTT	CASMNRGTQIELFF
TRBV5-6	TRBJ2-3	NA	16	TRBD2	TGTGCCAGCAGCTTGCGCGGTAGCGGGAGGACAGATACGCAGTATTTT	CASSLRGSGRTDTQYF
TRBV4-1	TRBJ1-6	once	15	TRBD1	TGCGCCAGCAGCCAGGGGGACAGGGGAGGTTCACCCCTCCACTTT	CASSQGDRGGSPLHF
TRBV18	TRBJ1-2	NA	15	TRBD1	TGTGCCAGCTCACCTAACAGGGGGCTCAACTATGGCTACACCTTC	CASSPNRGLNYGYTF
TRBV7-9	TRBJ1-1	NA	14	NA	TGTGCCAGCAGCTTAGTCCAGGGAAAAGCTGAAGCTTTCTTT	CASSLVQGKAEAFF
TRBV6-4	TRBJ2-5	NA	16	TRBD2	TGTGCCAGCAGCGTCCCCCGGACTAGCGGGTTAGAGACCCAGTACTTC	CASSVPRTSGLETQYF
TRBV7-9	TRBJ1-3	NA	17	TRBD1	TGTGCCAGCAGCTTAGCTACAGGGGGCGCGTTTGGAAACACCATATATTTT	CASSLATGGAFGNTIYF
TRBV19	TRBJ2-3	once	15	NA	TGTGCCAGTAAAGGAGTAGCGGCTAGCACAGATACGCAGTATTTT	CASKGVAASTDTQYF
TRBV28	TRBJ1-5	NA	16	NA	TGTGCCAGCAGTCCGAGTGGCAGGGCCAGCAATCAGCCCCAGCATTTT	CASSPSGRASNQPQHF
TRBV6-5	TRBJ2-7	NA	11	NA	TGTGCCAGCAGTTCTATATACGAGCAGTACTTC	CASSSIYEQYF
TRBV6-1	TRBJ2-7	NA	16	TRBD2	TGTGCCAGCAGTGGGGCCGGGCAGCGGGGCGGGTACGAGCAGTACTTC	CASSGAGQRGGYEQYF
TRBV7-3	TRBJ2-1	NA	14	NA	TGTGCCAGCAGCTTATCCGATTACTACGGTGAGCAGTTCTTC	CASSLSDYYGEQFF
TRBV7-3	TRBJ2-2	once	16	NA	TGTGCCAGCAGCTTATCGGTGGGAGTGGGGACCGGGGAGCTGTTTTTT	CASSLSVGVGTGELFF